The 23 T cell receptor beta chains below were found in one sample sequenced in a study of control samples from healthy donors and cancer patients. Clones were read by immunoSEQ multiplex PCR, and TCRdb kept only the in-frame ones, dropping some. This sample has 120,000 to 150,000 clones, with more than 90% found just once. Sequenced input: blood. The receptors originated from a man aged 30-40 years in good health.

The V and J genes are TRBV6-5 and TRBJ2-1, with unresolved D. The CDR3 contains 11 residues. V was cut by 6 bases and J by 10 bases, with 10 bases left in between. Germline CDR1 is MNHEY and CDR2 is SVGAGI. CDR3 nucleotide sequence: TGTGCCAGCAGCACCCTTCGGGAGCAGTTCTTC. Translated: CASSTLREQFF.

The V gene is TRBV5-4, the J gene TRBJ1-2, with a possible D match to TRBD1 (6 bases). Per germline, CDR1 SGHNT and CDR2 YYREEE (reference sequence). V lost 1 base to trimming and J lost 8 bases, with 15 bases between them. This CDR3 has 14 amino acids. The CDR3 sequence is CASSLSRGIEGYTF. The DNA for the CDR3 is TGTGCCAGCAGCTTGTCTAGGGGGATTGAGGGCTACACCTTC.

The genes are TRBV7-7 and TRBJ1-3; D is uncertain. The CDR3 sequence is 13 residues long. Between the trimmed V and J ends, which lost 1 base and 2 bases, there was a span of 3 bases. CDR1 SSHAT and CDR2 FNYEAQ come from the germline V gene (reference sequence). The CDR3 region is CASSLGAGNTIYF. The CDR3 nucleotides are TGTGCCAGCAGCTTAGGGGCTGGAAACACCATATATTTT.

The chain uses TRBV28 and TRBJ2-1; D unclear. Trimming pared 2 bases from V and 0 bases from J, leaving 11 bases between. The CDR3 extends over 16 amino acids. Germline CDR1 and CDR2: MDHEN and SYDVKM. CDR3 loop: CASSLPETSSYNEQFF. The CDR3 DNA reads TGTGCCAGCAGTTTACCAGAAACGAGCTCCTACAATGAGCAGTTCTTC.

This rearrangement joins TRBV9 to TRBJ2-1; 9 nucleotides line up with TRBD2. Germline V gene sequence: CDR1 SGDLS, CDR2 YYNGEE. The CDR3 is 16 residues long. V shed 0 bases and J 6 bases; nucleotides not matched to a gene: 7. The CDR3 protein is CASSVVAGVLGNEQFF. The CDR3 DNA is TGTGCCAGCAGCGTAGTAGCGGGGGTCCTAGGCAATGAGCAGTTCTTC.

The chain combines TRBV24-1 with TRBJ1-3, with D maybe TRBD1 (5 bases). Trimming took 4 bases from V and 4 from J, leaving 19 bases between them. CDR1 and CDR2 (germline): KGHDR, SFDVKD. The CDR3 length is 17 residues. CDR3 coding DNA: TGTGCCACCAGTGACAAGGACAAACGGTACTCCGGAAACACCATATATTTT. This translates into CATSDKDKRYSGNTIYF.

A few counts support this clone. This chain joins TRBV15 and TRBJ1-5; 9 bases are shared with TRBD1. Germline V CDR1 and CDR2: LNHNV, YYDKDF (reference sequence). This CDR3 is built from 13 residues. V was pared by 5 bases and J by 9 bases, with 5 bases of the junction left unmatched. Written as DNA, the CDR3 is TGTGCCACCAGCCGACAGGGGGGATCGCCCCAGCATTTT. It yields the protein CATSRQGGSPQHF.

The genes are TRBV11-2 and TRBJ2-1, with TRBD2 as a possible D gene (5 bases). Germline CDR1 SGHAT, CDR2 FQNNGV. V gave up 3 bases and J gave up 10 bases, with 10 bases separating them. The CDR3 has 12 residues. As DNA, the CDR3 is TGTGCCAGCAGCTTGAGGGTGTCAGAGCAGTTCTTC. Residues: CASSLRVSEQFF.

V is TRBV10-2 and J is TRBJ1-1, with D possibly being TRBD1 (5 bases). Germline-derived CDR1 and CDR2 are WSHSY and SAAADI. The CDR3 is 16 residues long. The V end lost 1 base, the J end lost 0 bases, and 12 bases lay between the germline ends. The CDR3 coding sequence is TGCGCCAGCAGTGAGTGGGACGGAGGTTTGAACACTGAAGCTTTCTTT. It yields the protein CASSEWDGGLNTEAFF.

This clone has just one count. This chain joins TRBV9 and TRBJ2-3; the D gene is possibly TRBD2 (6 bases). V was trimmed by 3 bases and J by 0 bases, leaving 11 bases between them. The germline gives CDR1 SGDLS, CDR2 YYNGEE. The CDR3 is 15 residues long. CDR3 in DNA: TGTGCCAGCAGCGGTGGGACTTTAAGCACAGATACGCAGTATTTT. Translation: CASSGGTLSTDTQYF. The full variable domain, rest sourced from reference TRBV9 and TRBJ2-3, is DSGVTQTPKHLITATGQRVTLRCSPRSGDLSVYWYQQSLDQGLQFLIQYYNGEERAKGNILERFSAQQFPDLHSELNLSSLELGDSALYFCASSGGTLSTDTQYFGPGTRLTVL.

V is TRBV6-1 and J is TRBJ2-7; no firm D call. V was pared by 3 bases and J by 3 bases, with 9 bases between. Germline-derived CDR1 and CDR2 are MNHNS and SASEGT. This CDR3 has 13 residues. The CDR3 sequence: CASSEGRFYEQYF. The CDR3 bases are TGTGCCAGCAGTGAGGGCCGCTTCTACGAGCAGTACTTC.

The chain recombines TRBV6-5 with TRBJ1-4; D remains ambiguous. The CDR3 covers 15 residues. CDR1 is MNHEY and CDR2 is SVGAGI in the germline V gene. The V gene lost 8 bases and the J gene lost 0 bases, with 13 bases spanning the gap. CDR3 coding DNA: TGTGCCAGCCAAGTCGACGGCGCAACTAATGAAAAACTGTTTTTT. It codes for CASQVDGATNEKLFF.

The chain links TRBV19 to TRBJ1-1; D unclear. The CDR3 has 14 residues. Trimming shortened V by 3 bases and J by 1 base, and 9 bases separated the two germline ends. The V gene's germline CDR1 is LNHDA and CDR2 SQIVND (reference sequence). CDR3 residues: CASSMGYGNTEAFF. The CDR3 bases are TGTGCCAGTAGTATGGGGTACGGGAACACTGAAGCTTTCTTT.

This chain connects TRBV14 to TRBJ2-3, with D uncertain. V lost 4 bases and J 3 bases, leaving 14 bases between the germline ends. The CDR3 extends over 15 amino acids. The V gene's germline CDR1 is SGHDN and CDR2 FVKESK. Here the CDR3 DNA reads TGTGCCAGCAGCCCGGTTGCTGGGTTGACAGATACGCAGTATTTT. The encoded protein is CASSPVAGLTDTQYF.

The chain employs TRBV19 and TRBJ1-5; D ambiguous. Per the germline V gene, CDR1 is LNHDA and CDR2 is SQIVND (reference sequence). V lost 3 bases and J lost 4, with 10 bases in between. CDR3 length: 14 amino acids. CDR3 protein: CASSIWGANQPQHF. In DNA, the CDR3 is TGTGCCAGTAGTATTTGGGGTGCAAATCAGCCCCAGCATTTT.

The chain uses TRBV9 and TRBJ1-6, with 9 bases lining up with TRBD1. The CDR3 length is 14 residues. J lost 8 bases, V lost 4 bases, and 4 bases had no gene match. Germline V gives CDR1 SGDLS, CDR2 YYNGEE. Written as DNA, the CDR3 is TGTGCCAGCAGCTCCCGGACAGGGGATTCACCCCTCCACTTT. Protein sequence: CASSSRTGDSPLHF.

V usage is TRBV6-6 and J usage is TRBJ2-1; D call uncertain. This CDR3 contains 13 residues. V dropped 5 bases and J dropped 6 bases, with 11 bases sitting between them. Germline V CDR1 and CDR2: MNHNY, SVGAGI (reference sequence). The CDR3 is CASSQIRVNEQFF. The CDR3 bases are TGTGCCAGCAGTCAAATTCGGGTCAATGAGCAGTTCTTC.

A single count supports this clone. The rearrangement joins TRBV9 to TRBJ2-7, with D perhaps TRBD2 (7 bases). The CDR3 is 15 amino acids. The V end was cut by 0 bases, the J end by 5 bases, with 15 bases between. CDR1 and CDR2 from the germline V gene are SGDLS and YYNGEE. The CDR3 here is CASSVAGGPPNEQYF. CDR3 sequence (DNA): TGTGCCAGCAGCGTAGCCGGGGGGCCCCCCAACGAGCAGTACTTC. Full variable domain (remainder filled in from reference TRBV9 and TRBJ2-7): DSGVTQTPKHLITATGQRVTLRCSPRSGDLSVYWYQQSLDQGLQFLIQYYNGEERAKGNILERFSAQQFPDLHSELNLSSLELGDSALYFCASSVAGGPPNEQYFGPGTRLTVT.

CDR3 amino acids: CACTGTLNYGYTF. As DNA, the CDR3 is TGTGCCTGCACAGGGACCCTTAACTATGGCTACACCTTC. This chain links TRBV30 with TRBJ1-2, with D possibly TRBD1 on 6 matching bases. Germline CDR1 reads GTSNPN; CDR2 reads SVGIG (reference sequence). Trimming took 6 bases from V and 1 from J, leaving 12 bases between them. This CDR3 comprises 13 residues.

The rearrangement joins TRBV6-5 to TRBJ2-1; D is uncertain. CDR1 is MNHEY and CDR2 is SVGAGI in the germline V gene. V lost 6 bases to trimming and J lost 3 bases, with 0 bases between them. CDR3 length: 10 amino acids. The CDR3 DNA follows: TGTGCCAGCAGCTACAATGAGCAGTTCTTC. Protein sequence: CASSYNEQFF.

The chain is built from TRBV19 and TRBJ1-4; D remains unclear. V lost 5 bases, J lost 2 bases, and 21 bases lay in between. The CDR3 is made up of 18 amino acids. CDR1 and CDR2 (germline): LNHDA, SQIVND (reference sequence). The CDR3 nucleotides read TGTGCCAGTAGTCAATACCACCGTATGGGCGCCACTAATGAAAAACTGTTTTTT. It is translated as CASSQYHRMGATNEKLFF.

The chain's CDR3 is CASMRESNYGYTF. The CDR3 DNA is TGCGCCAGCATGCGGGAGTCTAACTATGGCTACACCTTC. The chain links TRBV10-1 to TRBJ1-2; D is unclear. V lost 7 bases and J 0 bases, leaving 9 bases between the germline ends. Germline CDR1 WNHNN, CDR2 SYGVQD (reference sequence). The CDR3 runs 13 residues.

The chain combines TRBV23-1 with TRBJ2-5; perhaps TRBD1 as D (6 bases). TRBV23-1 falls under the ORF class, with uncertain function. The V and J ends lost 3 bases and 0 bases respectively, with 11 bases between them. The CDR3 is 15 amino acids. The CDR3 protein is CASSHRTENQETQYF. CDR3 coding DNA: TGCGCCAGCAGTCATAGGACAGAAAACCAAGAGACCCAGTACTTC.